These 6 T cell receptor beta chains originate from one sample sequenced in a study of blood T cell repertoires in COVID-19. Only in-frame clones appear in the TCRdb table, and some are missing; sequencing was by immunoSEQ multiplex PCR. The repertoire has 150,000 to 200,000 clones, roughly 83% of them found once; the top ten carry around 8.4%. Material for sequencing was peripheral blood. The receptors stem from a woman older than 75 with active or convalescent COVID-19.

This clone was detected a few times. V is TRBV6-5 and J is TRBJ2-7; TRBD2 matches at 10 bases. V was pared by 2 bases and J by 2 bases, with 0 bases of the junction left unmatched. This CDR3 region has 14 residues. Germline V gene data show CDR1 as MNHEY and CDR2 as SVGAGI. The CDR3 region is CASSYLAGAYEQYF. CDR3 DNA: TGTGCCAGCAGTTACCTAGCGGGGGCCTACGAGCAGTACTTC.

The genes are TRBV5-1 and TRBJ1-4; 7 bases line up with TRBD1. This CDR3 contains 15 residues. Trimming removed 5 bases from V and 7 bases from J; junction bases left unmatched: 11. Looked up from germline, CDR1 is SGHRS and CDR2 is YFSETQ. CDR3 residues: CASRLKGGDSEKLFF. CDR3 DNA sequence: TGCGCCAGCAGATTGAAAGGGGGCGACTCTGAAAAACTGTTTTTT.

This sequence joins TRBV5-6 and TRBJ2-5; 12 nucleotides agree with TRBD1. Germline CDR1 is SGHDT and CDR2 is YYEEEE. Germline trimming cut 4 bases from V and 5 bases from J; bases unmatched to any gene: 9. The CDR3 consists of 16 residues. The CDR3 DNA sequence: TGTGCCAGCAGCCCCGTTCGAGGGACAGGGGGCGAGACCCAGTACTTC. Protein product: CASSPVRGTGGETQYF. Using reference TRBV5-6 and TRBJ2-5 for the parts outside the CDR3, the full variable domain is DAGVTQSPTHLIKTRGQQVTLRCSPKSGHDTVSWYQQALGQGPQFIFQYYEEEERQRGNFPDRFSGHQFPNYSSELNVNALLLGDSALYLCASSPVRGTGGETQYFGPGTRLLVL.

The gene calls are TRBV5-6 and TRBJ2-7; 7 bases map to TRBD1. The CDR3 length is 13 residues. The J segment lost 3 bases and the V segment lost 7 bases, leaving 7 bases of the junction unmatched. Germline lookup yields CDR1 SGHDT and CDR2 YYEEEE. The CDR3 is CASAVGQHYEQYF. The CDR3, as DNA: TGTGCCAGCGCGGTGGGACAGCACTACGAGCAGTACTTC. Variable domain in full (rest from reference TRBV5-6 and TRBJ2-7): DAGVTQSPTHLIKTRGQQVTLRCSPKSGHDTVSWYQQALGQGPQFIFQYYEEEERQRGNFPDRFSGHQFPNYSSELNVNALLLGDSALYLCASAVGQHYEQYFGPGTRLTVT.

The rearrangement joins TRBV19 to TRBJ1-1; 8 bases fit TRBD1. This CDR3 has 14 amino acids. V lost 5 bases, J lost 9 bases, and 11 bases stayed unmatched. Germline CDR1 LNHDA, CDR2 SQIVND (reference sequence). This chain's CDR3 is CASSSSGTGGQAFF. The CDR3 nucleotides read TGTGCCAGTAGTTCATCCGGGACAGGAGGACAAGCTTTCTTT.

This clone was observed once. The V gene is TRBV4-1, the J gene TRBJ1-4; D not resolved. Trimming took off 1 base at V and 8 bases at J, with 5 bases between the two ends. The CDR3 totals 12 residues. The germline V gene encodes CDR1 MGHRA and CDR2 YSYEKL. The CDR3 loop reads CASSQGREKLFF. The CDR3 bases are TGCGCCAGCAGCCAAGGGAGGGAAAAACTGTTTTTT.